The source of this T cell receptor beta chain is a study of ipilimumab plus nivolumab after autologous stem cell transplantation. Study-level information: Typical patient got a few ipilimumab doses and roughly eight nivolumab doses (median). DLBCL patients had primary refractory or relapsed disease. General observations from the study: Per the authors, repertoire, Treg and microbiota data justify further study.

This CDR3 is built from 13 residues. CDR1 and CDR2 from the germline V gene are SGHAT and FQNNGV. Trimming pared 5 bases from V and 0 bases from J, leaving 7 bases between. About this clone: Its specificity is not known.

Profiled with immunoSEQ multiplex PCR; TCRdb holds only in-frame clones, not every one. The sample lists 20,000 to 25,000 clones; around 80% were seen once. This sequence originates from a male donor with diffuse large B-cell lymphoma. The chain carries TRBV11-2 and TRBJ1-2; the D is unclear. Here the sequenced sample was PBMCs, taken in a trial of ipilimumab plus nivolumab as post-transplant consolidation. The CDR3: CASSVAPNYGYTF. Here the CDR3 DNA reads TGTGCCAGCAGCGTGGCCCCTAACTATGGCTACACCTTC.